The 20 T cell receptor beta chains given below trace back to one sample, sequenced in a study of T cells after posttransplantation cyclophosphamide. Busulfan-fludarabine conditioning, marrow transplant, and cyclophosphamide on days +3 and +4 were administered. Sequencing was performed with immunoSEQ multiplex PCR; in TCRdb, only in-frame clones are kept and a portion is missing. The sample records roughly 5,900 clones, roughly 1.9% being singletons. This specimen consisted of PBMCs, obtained roughly 220 days after a stem cell transplant with posttransplant cyclophosphamide. Receptors originate from a male patient aged 25 to 39 who received an allogeneic stem cell transplant from a related donor, was CMV-positive, and had no GVHD. Some T cells may have originated in the graft donor.

This chain joins TRBV7-3 and TRBJ2-1; 8 bases map to TRBD1. This CDR3 region has 13 residues. After removal of 4 bases from V and 9 bases from J, the junction contained 5 bases not matched to a gene. The V gene's germline CDR1 is SGHTA and CDR2 FQGTGA. In DNA, the CDR3 is TGTGCCAGCAGCTCGGACAGGGAAACTGAGCAGTTCTTC. It specifies CASSSDRETEQFF.

The chain couples TRBV7-9 to TRBJ1-3; perhaps TRBD1 as D (6 bases). The CDR3 consists of 17 residues. The ends were cut back, 5 bases at V and 2 bases at J, with 19 bases in the middle. Per the germline V gene, CDR1 is SEHNR and CDR2 is FQNEAQ (reference sequence). CDR3 sequence: CASSPGQLARAGNTIYF. CDR3 DNA sequence: TGTGCCAGCAGCCCAGGACAGCTGGCCCGAGCTGGAAACACCATATATTTT.

The chain has TRBV7-2 and TRBJ2-3; D gene uncertain. Trimming cost V 1 base and J 0 bases, with 8 bases left between them. CDR1 and CDR2 (germline): SGHTA, FQGNSA. This CDR3 spans 15 amino acids. CDR3 DNA sequence: TGTGCCAGCAGCTTAGAATTCAAAAGCACAGATACGCAGTATTTT. The encoded protein is CASSLEFKSTDTQYF.

This chain uses TRBV5-4 with TRBJ1-2; unclear D gene. The germline CDR1 and CDR2 sequences are SGHNT and YYREEE (reference sequence). The CDR3 covers 14 residues. Trimming cost V 4 bases and J 4 bases, with 14 bases left between them. CDR3 protein: CASSPVESPYGYTF. In DNA, the CDR3 is TGTGCCAGCAGCCCTGTCGAGAGTCCCTATGGCTACACCTTC.

V is TRBV11-2 and J is TRBJ1-1; perhaps TRBD1 as D (5 bases). V gave up 4 bases and J gave up 3 bases, with 21 bases separating them. CDR3 length: 17 residues. The germline CDR1 and CDR2 sequences are SGHAT and FQNNGV. The CDR3 nucleotides are TGTGCCAGCAGCTCCGGGACTTGGGGCAGGGCGGACACTGAAGCTTTCTTT. It specifies CASSSGTWGRADTEAFF.

In this sample, this clone turned up a few times. This sequence joins TRBV30 and TRBJ1-2, with 9 bases fitting TRBD1. Germline V gene lookup returns CDR1 GTSNPN and CDR2 SVGIG (reference sequence). The CDR3 spans 13 residues. Trimming at V came to 6 bases and at J to 1 base, leaving 3 bases not matched to a gene. The CDR3 DNA follows: TGTGCCTGCGGACAGGGGATTAACTATGGCTACACCTTC. Translated: CACGQGINYGYTF.

Only a few counts were recorded for this clone. The V call is TRBV5-1, the J call TRBJ2-6, with unresolved D. The CDR3 extends over 15 amino acids. V lost 0 bases and J lost 2, with 6 bases in between. CDR1 and CDR2 (germline): SGHRS, YFSETQ. CDR3: CASSLESAGANVLTF. The DNA of the CDR3 is TGCGCCAGCAGCTTGGAGTCGGCTGGGGCCAACGTCCTGACTTTC. The full variable domain, completed using reference TRBV5-1 and TRBJ2-6, is KAGVTQTPRYLIKTRGQQVTLSCSPISGHRSVSWYQQTPGQGLQFLFEYFSETQRNKGNFPGRFSGRQFSNSRSEMNVSTLELGDSALYLCASSLESAGANVLTFGAGSRLTVL.

The V gene is TRBV7-3, the J gene TRBJ2-2; 8 bases are a match to TRBD1. The length of the CDR3 is 13 residues. The V and J ends lost 8 bases and 2 bases, in that order; junction bases with no gene match: 1. CDR1 and CDR2 (germline): SGHTA, FQGTGA. CDR3: CASGQGNTGELFF. CDR3 DNA sequence: TGTGCCAGCGGACAGGGCAACACCGGGGAGCTGTTTTTT.

The V gene is TRBV5-1, the J gene TRBJ1-2; TRBD1 matches 11 bases. The CDR3 runs to 17 residues. From germline, CDR1 is SGHRS and CDR2 YFSETQ. Germline trimming cut 1 base from V and 7 bases from J; bases unmatched to any gene: 12. In nucleotides, the CDR3 is TGCGCCAGCAGCTTGCCTTCCTGGACAGGGGGCGCGTCTGGCTACACCTTC. Amino acid sequence: CASSLPSWTGGASGYTF.

Only a few counts were recorded for this clone. V is TRBV4-3 and J is TRBJ2-3; TRBD2 aligns across 8 bases. The germline V gene has CDR1 LGHNA and CDR2 YSLEER. V was clipped by 3 bases and J by 4 bases; unmatched bases: 6. The length of the CDR3 is 15 residues. In nucleotides, the CDR3 is TGCGCCAGCAGCCAGATAACGGGAGGGTCAGATACGCAGTATTTT. Encoded protein: CASSQITGGSDTQYF.

This clone was observed a few times. The chain employs TRBV5-6 and TRBJ2-5; D unclear. In germline, CDR1 is SGHDT, CDR2 YYEEEE. The ends were cut back, 4 bases at V and 3 bases at J, with 13 bases in the middle. The CDR3 spans 14 residues. This CDR3 reads CASSPTYSKETQYF. DNA of the CDR3: TGTGCCAGCAGCCCGACTTATTCGAAAGAGACCCAGTACTTC.

The rearrangement uses TRBV2 and TRBJ2-7; D may be TRBD1 (6 bases). Trimming took off 8 bases at V and 3 bases at J, with 11 bases between the two ends. CDR1 is SNHLY and CDR2 is FYNNEI in the germline V gene. The CDR3 is 12 amino acids. As DNA, the CDR3 is TGTGCCAGCGTAGGACAGATCTACGAGCAGTACTTC. Translation gives CASVGQIYEQYF.

V usage is TRBV5-1 and J usage is TRBJ2-2; 10 nucleotides match TRBD1. Germline assignment: CDR1 SGHRS and CDR2 YFSETQ. The CDR3 loop spans 14 amino acids. V gave up 5 bases and J gave up 7 bases; unmatched junction bases: 5. The CDR3 region is CASSGTGVNGELFF. CDR3 in DNA: TGCGCCAGCAGTGGGACAGGGGTAAACGGGGAGCTGTTTTTT. Combining the CDR3 with reference TRBV5-1 and TRBJ2-2 gives the whole variable domain KAGVTQTPRYLIKTRGQQVTLSCSPISGHRSVSWYQQTPGQGLQFLFEYFSETQRNKGNFPGRFSGRQFSNSRSEMNVSTLELGDSALYLCASSGTGVNGELFFGEGSRLTVL.

V is TRBV19 and J is TRBJ2-5; perhaps TRBD1 as D (6 bases). With 5 bases removed from V and 5 bases from J, the gap between germline ends came to 18 bases. Per germline, CDR1 LNHDA and CDR2 SQIVND (reference sequence). The CDR3 is made up of 15 amino acids. CDR3 region: CASSDDVRGRETQYF. CDR3 sequence (DNA): TGTGCCAGTAGTGATGATGTCAGGGGCCGCGAGACCCAGTACTTC.

The chain joins TRBV28 to TRBJ1-2; D possibly corresponds to TRBD1 (6 bases). Trimming shortened V by 8 bases and J by 8 bases, and 12 bases separated the two germline ends. Germline V CDR1 and CDR2: MDHEN, SYDVKM. The CDR3 has 11 residues. The CDR3 bases are TGTGCCAGCCGACAGGAAGGCGGCTACACCTTC. Translated: CASRQEGGYTF.

The sample holds a few counts of this clone. CDR3 sequence reads: CASSSAGTGRQAFF. The CDR3 DNA reads TGTGCCAGCAGCTCCGCCGGGACAGGGCGCCAAGCTTTCTTT. The gene calls are TRBV7-8 and TRBJ1-1, with 9 bases fitting TRBD1. Germline trimming cut 4 bases from V and 9 bases from J; bases unmatched to any gene: 9. Germline CDR1 and CDR2: SGHVS and FQNEAQ. CDR3 length: 14 residues.

This sequence joins TRBV6-6 and TRBJ1-4; TRBD1 matches 8 bases. The germline gives CDR1 MNHNY, CDR2 SVGAGI (reference sequence). V lost 1 base to trimming and J lost 8 bases; unmatched junction nucleotides: 6. The CDR3 runs to 15 residues. The CDR3 DNA is TGTGCCAGCAGTTACTACAGGGGGGAGAAAGAAAAACTGTTTTTT. Its translation: CASSYYRGEKEKLFF.

This clone was detected a few times. The CDR3 DNA reads as TGTGCCAGCAGGTACCCCGGGACTAGCGGGGGGGCTGCCTACAATGAGCAGTTCTTC. It encodes CASRYPGTSGGAAYNEQFF. The chain carries TRBV2 and TRBJ2-1, with 16 bases aligning to TRBD2. With V trimmed by 6 bases and J by 2 bases, 10 bases remained unmatched. This CDR3 spans 19 amino acids. Germline CDR1 is SNHLY and CDR2 is FYNNEI. Full variable domain (missing parts from reference TRBV2 and TRBJ2-1): EPEVTQTPSHQVTQMGQEVILRCVPISNHLYFYWYRQILGQKVEFLVSFYNNEISEKSEIFDDQFSVERPDGSNFTLKIRSTKLEDSAMYFCASRYPGTSGGAAYNEQFFGPGTRLTVL.

V gene TRBV6-1 combines with J gene TRBJ1-5, with TRBD1 identical over 10 bases. The V gene end was trimmed by 8 bases and the J gene end by 6 bases; junction bases not matched to a gene: 10. This CDR3 has 15 amino acids. The germline V gene encodes CDR1 MNHNS and CDR2 SASEGT. The CDR3 coding sequence is TGTGCCAGCGGGAAGACAGGGGGCATCACTCAGCCCCAGCATTTT. The encoded protein is CASGKTGGITQPQHF.

The chain uses TRBV29-1 and TRBJ2-7, with a tentative D call TRBD1 (6 bases). Germline V lookup: CDR1 SQVTM, CDR2 ANQGSEA. The germline V and J ends were trimmed by 2 bases and 3 bases, with 20 bases remaining between them. This CDR3 is 16 amino acids long. CDR3 DNA: TGCAGCGTTGAAAGGGCTGACAGGCACCGCTTCTACGAGCAGTACTTC. Its protein is CSVERADRHRFYEQYF.